This is a list of T cell receptor beta chains from one sample in a study of T-cell reconstitution after alpha-beta-depleted transplantation in children. MiXCR, run by TCRdb on the PCR reads, gives a single entry per CDR3 protein. The data show hundreds of thousands of distinct CDR3 sequences, 15% to 20% seen once. This sample comprised PBMCs, mostly from graft donor cells, obtained 360 days after TCRalphabeta/CD19-depleted stem cell transplant. The source is a boy younger than two who had a stem cell transplant for Wiskott-Aldrich syndrome, so the T cells may come from the graft donor. CDR3s leave out the opening cysteine and the closing phenylalanine or tryptophan.

V	J	CDR3
TRBV4-1	TRBJ1-2	ASSQGPTETNYGYT
TRBV25-1	TRBJ2-2	ASGFTGELF
TRBV5-1	TRBJ2-2	ASSPGGFHLTGELF
TRBV2	TRBJ2-1	ASSESRVGEQF
TRBV24-1	TRBJ2-1	ATSDSLPSSYNEQF
TRBV7-2	TRBJ1-5	ASSFSPQPLNSNQPQH
TRBV5-1	TRBJ2-5	ASSLRTSGRSETQY
TRBV7-9	TRBJ1-1	ASSLPTGVNTEAF
TRBV5-1	TRBJ2-1	ASSLWWLAGDPYNEQF
TRBV5-1	TRBJ2-5	ASSLAGLEETQY
TRBV14	TRBJ2-5	ASGQETQY
TRBV7-8	TRBJ1-1	ASSLTGEAF
TRBV2	TRBJ1-6	ASSEDESSYNSPLH
TRBV10-3	TRBJ2-5	AISWAGSETQY
TRBV25-1	TRBJ2-7	ASSEWSEYEQY
TRBV7-9	TRBJ1-4	ASSEGLLQEKLF
TRBV20-1	TRBJ1-2	SAWDIPRGYT
TRBV5-1	TRBJ1-1	ASSFRDTEAF
TRBV4-3	TRBJ1-1	ASSHSWDRAANNEAF
TRBV7-9	TRBJ1-5	ASSVRPGTAQH
TRBV7-2	TRBJ2-5	ASSLVGLETQY
TRBV7-2	TRBJ2-5	ASSLVWKETQY
TRBV20-1	TRBJ1-2	SALKGDGYT
TRBV10-3	TRBJ2-7	ASPPEAPYEQY
TRBV20-1	TRBJ2-3	SARYYTDTQY
TRBV5-1	TRBJ2-1	ASSPGSLGEQF
TRBV3-1	TRBJ2-7	ASSQHPGLAGYEQY
TRBV19	TRBJ2-3	ASSILQRTDTQY
TRBV5-1	TRBJ2-2	ASSSKTSGGRAGELF
TRBV10-3	TRBJ2-3	AISDPRANGDTQY
TRBV4-1	TRBJ2-7	ASSQVPGAAYEQY
TRBV24-1	TRBJ2-4	ATSDRTGSKNIQY
TRBV30	TRBJ2-2	AWRKAGGRTGELF
TRBV10-3	TRBJ2-2	AISGLDIGTGELF
TRBV3-1	TRBJ2-1	ASSHIVSGRGYNEQF
TRBV5-1	TRBJ2-5	ASSLGDRNGETQY
TRBV10-1	TRBJ2-3	ASSESGLDTQY
TRBV4-1	TRBJ2-6	ASSQPDRPFSGANVLT
TRBV29-1	TRBJ2-1	SVQQVNEQF
TRBV12-3/TRBV12-4	TRBJ2-3	ASSFPLSSTDTQY
TRBV5-1	TRBJ2-7	ASSPAGAGTYEQY
TRBV7-9	TRBJ1-1	ASTQTGGTEAF
TRBV7-2	TRBJ2-1	ASSYTSYNEQF
TRBV10-3	TRBJ2-5	AISEFSGGASETQY
TRBV20-1	TRBJ2-7	SARSRDSVYEQY
TRBV6-2/TRBV6-3	TRBJ2-3	ASSYLTGEADTQY
TRBV12-3/TRBV12-4	TRBJ2-7	ASSFRDRGVYEQY
TRBV7-9	TRBJ2-5	ASSLTNQARTQY
TRBV18	TRBJ2-7	ASSPNWTPSYEQY
TRBV29-1	TRBJ2-1	SVGPARGTYNEQF